The rows below give T cell receptor beta chains drawn from one sample of a study of cytomegalovirus exposure and HLA in healthy donors. TCRdb keeps only in-frame clones here, not all; method: immunoSEQ multiplex PCR. This repertoire shows 90,000 to 100,000 clones, approximately 80% found once; its top ten account for about 0.69%. The sample comprised PBMCs. The receptors stem from a woman aged 55-70 years in good health and CMV-seronegative. CDR3s include the opening cysteine and the closing phenylalanine or tryptophan. The D gene is left open where the match is weak. Clone size, where shown, is once, few, many, or a class for clones that have expanded.

j_call | v_call | clone_size | d_call | cdr3_nt | cdr3_aa
TRBJ1-1 | TRBV19 | once | TRBD1 | TGTGCCAGTAGTATGCTTAGGGGGCAGGGAGCCACTGAAGCTTTCTTT | CASSMLRGQGATEAFF
TRBJ2-7 | TRBV9 | - | TRBD2 | TGTGCCAGCAGCGTAGGAGTCTCCGGGAGGTACGAGCAGTACTTC | CASSVGVSGRYEQYF
TRBJ2-3 | TRBV5-1 | - | - | TGCGCCAGCAAGACTAGTTTCACAGATACGCAGTATTTT | CASKTSFTDTQYF
TRBJ2-7 | TRBV6-6 | - | TRBD2 | TGTGCCAGCAGTTACCCTCTACCTAGCGGGATGCACGAGCAGTACTTC | CASSYPLPSGMHEQYF
TRBJ2-7 | TRBV25-1 | - | TRBD1 | TGTGCCAGCAGTGGGACAGGGGCTTCCTACGAGCAGTACTTC | CASSGTGASYEQYF
TRBJ1-4 | TRBV28 | - | - | TGTGCCAGCAGTTCCGGGGTTGCAACTAATGAAAAACTGTTTTTT | CASSSGVATNEKLFF
TRBJ2-2 | TRBV28 | - | TRBD2 | TGTGCCAGCAGTCGTCCACTAGCGGGAGGGCCCAACACCGGGGAGCTGTTTTTT | CASSRPLAGGPNTGELFF
TRBJ1-1 | TRBV5-1 | - | - | TGCGCCAGCAGTCGGACTTGGGGTTCGGTTGAAGCTTTCTTT | CASSRTWGSVEAFF
TRBJ2-1 | TRBV9 | - | TRBD2 | TGTGCCAGCAGCCCATTAGCGGGGGGGGCCAATGAGCAGTTCTTC | CASSPLAGGANEQFF
TRBJ2-1 | TRBV6-5 | - | TRBD2 | TGTGCCAGCAGTTTCTCGTCTAGCGGGGGGGCCCATGAGCAGTTCTTC | CASSFSSSGGAHEQFF
TRBJ2-1 | TRBV2 | - | TRBD2 | TGTGCCAGCAGTGAAGGACTAGCGGGAGGGGTTGAGCAGTTCTTC | CASSEGLAGGVEQFF
TRBJ2-3 | TRBV9 | - | - | TGTGCCAGCAGCGTTAGCGATCTTTGGACAGATACGCAGTATTTT | CASSVSDLWTDTQYF
TRBJ1-1 | TRBV20-1 | - | TRBD1 | TGCAGTGCTCGGGACAGGGGTGGGGGTTTCTTT | CSARDRGGGFF
TRBJ1-5 | TRBV6-6 | few | - | TGTGCCAGCAGTTACCAGGCATATCAGCCCCAGCATTTT | CASSYQAYQPQHF
TRBJ1-2 | TRBV6-6 | - | - | TGTGCCAGTATCCTGGACAGAAACCTTAACTATGGCTACACCTTC | CASILDRNLNYGYTF
TRBJ2-2 | TRBV5-6 | - | - | TGTGCCAGCAGCCCGGTGGGTCCCAGGACTGCAATGGCCGGGGAGCTGTTTTTT | CASSPVGPRTAMAGELFF
TRBJ1-2 | TRBV21-1 | - | - | TGTGCCAGCAGCAAAGGAGGGCGGGGGCGAAGAGGCTACACCTTC | CASSKGGRGRRGYTF
TRBJ2-3 | TRBV5-8 | - | - | TGTGCCAGCAGCTTGATCAGGGTCACAGATACGCAGTATTTT | CASSLIRVTDTQYF
TRBJ1-5 | TRBV19 | - | TRBD1 | TGTGCCAGTAGTGCCAGGGGGCTCGGTCAGCCCCAGCATTTT | CASSARGLGQPQHF
TRBJ1-2 | TRBV18 | few | - | TGTGCCAGCTCACCCCGCGGGGAGGGCAACTATGGCTACACCTTC | CASSPRGEGNYGYTF
TRBJ1-1 | TRBV20-1 | - | - | TGCAGTGCTAGAGTGGGGGGTGAAGCTTTCTTT | CSARVGGEAFF
TRBJ2-7 | TRBV6-5 | - | - | TGTGCCAGCAGTTACGCCAGGGTAGGCTACGAGCAGTACTTC | CASSYARVGYEQYF
TRBJ1-5 | TRBV2 | - | - | TGTGCCAGCAGTGAAAGCCCCTATAGCAATCAGCCCCAGCATTTT | CASSESPYSNQPQHF
TRBJ1-2 | TRBV6-1 | - | - | TGTGCCACCCTCCCCGGGGGACGGATGATTTATGGCTACACCTTC | CATLPGGRMIYGYTF